The 22 T cell receptor beta chains below all came from one sample that was sequenced in a study of blood T cells in healthy people across ages. Using a J-beta primer mix together with a sample-barcoded 5' primer, a second PCR was run for about 7 to 12 cycles. In TCRdb, the 5' RACE reads were re-called with MiXCR into one record per CDR3 protein. The sample holds 700,000 or so distinct CDR3 sequences; around a fifth are singletons and the top ten take around 21%. Sequencing was performed on blood. The receptors derive from a man in his 70s in good health.

This clonotype was seen ten or more times. V usage is TRBV30 and J usage is TRBJ2-3; D could derive from TRBD1 or TRBD2 (6 bases each). This CDR3 has 16 amino acids. Between the trimmed V and J ends, which lost 0 bases and 2 bases, there was a span of 15 bases. Germline-derived CDR1 and CDR2 are GTSNPN and SVGIG (reference sequence). CDR3 residues: CAWSVGGLSNTDTQYF. CDR3 in DNA: TGTGCCTGGAGTGTAGGGGGACTCAGCAACACAGATACGCAGTATTTT.

This clonotype occurred a few times. The chain combines TRBV7-2 with TRBJ1-2; D not resolved. The CDR3 is 13 residues long. The V gene lost 5 bases and the J gene lost 4 bases, with 11 bases spanning the gap. The germline V gene encodes CDR1 SGHTA and CDR2 FQGNSA. CDR3: CASSTGRTYGYTF. As DNA, the CDR3 is TGTGCCAGCAGCACTGGACGGACCTATGGCTACACCTTC.

This clonotype was recorded a few times. The rearrangement joins TRBV4-1 to TRBJ1-4; a weak D match, TRBD1 (5 bases). The germline V gene has CDR1 MGHRA and CDR2 YSYEKL. V was cut by 6 bases and J by 8 bases, with 22 bases left in between. The CDR3 contains 16 residues. The CDR3 DNA follows: TGCGCCAGCAGTCCTACGGGGGAGGCCCATACGGAAAAACTGTTTTTT. It translates to CASSPTGEAHTEKLFF.

In its sample, this clonotype was seen a few times. The rearrangement joins TRBV5-1 to TRBJ1-4, with D unresolved. The germline CDR1 and CDR2 sequences are SGHRS and YFSETQ. The V and J ends lost 2 bases and 0 bases respectively, with 5 bases between them. This CDR3 contains 14 residues. CDR3: CASSLRPTNEKLFF. The CDR3 DNA sequence: TGCGCCAGCAGCTTACGGCCAACTAATGAAAAACTGTTTTTT.

Regarding this clonotype: Sequence at one end of the junction differs from germline and may be a read error. This rearrangement joins TRBV11-3 to TRBJ1-1, with D possibly TRBD1 on 6 matching bases. The CDR3 totals 13 residues. Germline V gene sequence: CDR1 SGHNT, CDR2 YENEEA. The CDR3, as DNA: TGTGCCAGCAGGAGAACAGGGCTCACTGAAGCCTTCTTT. Amino acids: CASRRTGLTEAFF.

The chain links TRBV7-2 to TRBJ2-2, with TRBD2 matching 8 bases. The CDR3 covers 15 residues. Per the germline V gene, CDR1 is SGHTA and CDR2 is FQGNSA. Losses at the gene ends were 10 bases for V and 1 base for J; bases not matched to a gene: 8. The CDR3 here is CATSSRGGNTGELFF. CDR3 bases: TGTGCCACCTCCTCCCGGGGGGGGAACACCGGGGAGCTGTTTTTT.

V usage is TRBV3-1 and J usage is TRBJ2-7, with D unclear. The germline V gene encodes CDR1 LGHDT and CDR2 YNNKEL (reference sequence). The length of the CDR3 is 14 residues. The ends were cut back, 0 bases at V and 7 bases at J, with 13 bases in the middle. The CDR3 DNA is TGTGCCAGCAGCCAAGATCGAACACGGAGAGAGCAGTACTTC. Encoded protein: CASSQDRTRREQYF.

This clonotype has just a few counts. V gene TRBV6-2 or TRBV6-3 combines with J gene TRBJ1-3; possible D gene TRBD1, 5 bases. V shed 6 bases and J shed 5 bases, with 14 bases lying between them. CDR3 size: 14 residues. Germline V gives CDR1 MNHEY, CDR2 SVGEGT. The CDR3 region has the DNA TGTGCCAGCAGAACCGGGACCCGGCGAAACACCATATATTTT. Translated: CASRTGTRRNTIYF.

A few counts support this clonotype. The chain links TRBV24-1 to TRBJ1-2; 11 bases map to TRBD1. The V gene end was trimmed by 6 bases and the J gene end by 7 bases; junction bases not matched to a gene: 6. Germline values: CDR1 KGHDR, CDR2 SFDVKD. The CDR3 extends over 14 amino acids. The CDR3 loop is CATSTGQGVRGYTF. The CDR3 DNA follows: TGTGCCACCAGTACGGGACAGGGGGTTCGTGGCTACACCTTC.

This clonotype was counted a few times. The CDR3, as DNA: TGTGCCAGTGCTGCGGTCCTTGGGGCCAACGTCCTGACTTTC. Translation gives CASAAVLGANVLTF. The chain carries TRBV19 and TRBJ2-6; no firm D call. CDR3 length equals 14 residues. Trimming shortened V by 8 bases and J by 3 bases, and 11 bases separated the two germline ends. Germline V gene sequence: CDR1 LNHDA, CDR2 SQIVND (reference sequence).

The chain has TRBV7-9 and TRBJ1-4; D perhaps matches TRBD1 (6 bases). Germline lookup yields CDR1 SEHNR and CDR2 FQNEAQ (reference sequence). V was cut by 2 bases and J by 0 bases, with 10 bases left in between. The CDR3 consists of 16 residues. CDR3 loop: CASSLKTGSTNEKLFF. The CDR3 DNA reads TGTGCCAGCAGCTTAAAAACAGGGTCAACTAATGAAAAACTGTTTTTT.

This clonotype was seen more than once but under ten times. V usage is TRBV23-1 and J usage is TRBJ2-5; 13 bases fit TRBD2. TRBV23-1 is marked as an open reading frame, function uncertain. This CDR3 comprises 18 residues. The V segment lost 8 bases and the J segment 1 base; nucleotides outside the gene matches: 13. CDR3 in DNA: TGCGCCAGCGGCAACCCGGGACTAGCGGGAAAGCTCCAAGAGACCCAGTACTTC. It is translated as CASGNPGLAGKLQETQYF.

This clonotype was counted between two and nine times. The rearrangement joins TRBV12-3 or TRBV12-4 to TRBJ2-3, with 9 bases matching TRBD2. The V and J ends lost 5 bases and 6 bases, in that order; junction bases with no gene match: 9. CDR3 size: 15 residues. CDR3 loop: CASSRAGGRADTQYF. DNA of the CDR3: TGTGCCAGCAGTCGAGCGGGGGGCCGGGCGGATACGCAGTATTTT.

The chain joins TRBV12-3 or TRBV12-4 to TRBJ2-5; D call uncertain. The CDR3 runs to 13 residues. V shed 3 bases and J shed 5 bases, with 10 bases lying between them. CDR3 in DNA: TGTGCCAGCAGTTTTGATCTCGGGGAGACCCAGTACTTC. This translates into CASSFDLGETQYF.

This clonotype was detected a few times. V usage is TRBV6-2 or TRBV6-3 and J usage is TRBJ1-4; D not certain. The germline V gene encodes CDR1 MNHEY and CDR2 SVGEGT. The V gene lost 4 bases and the J gene lost 4 bases, with 10 bases spanning the gap. The CDR3 is 14 residues long. The chain's CDR3 is CASSSRHRNEKLFF. The CDR3 DNA sequence: TGTGCCAGCAGTTCTCGACACCGTAATGAAAAACTGTTTTTT.

This sequence joins TRBV5-1 and TRBJ2-1; possibly TRBD2 for D (6 bases). The CDR3 spans 15 residues. Germline V gene sequence: CDR1 SGHRS, CDR2 YFSETQ. The V gene lost 0 bases and the J gene lost 7 bases, with 14 bases spanning the gap. CDR3 DNA sequence: TGCGCCAGCAGCTTGGACGGCGGGAAATCGAATGAGCAGTTCTTC. It specifies CASSLDGGKSNEQFF. The variable domain in full, completed from reference TRBV5-1 and TRBJ2-1, reads KAGVTQTPRYLIKTRGQQVTLSCSPISGHRSVSWYQQTPGQGLQFLFEYFSETQRNKGNFPGRFSGRQFSNSRSEMNVSTLELGDSALYLCASSLDGGKSNEQFFGPGTRLTVL.

V and J are TRBV15 and TRBJ2-1; D is perhaps TRBD1 (6 bases). The CDR3 runs 17 residues. V was shortened by 4 bases and J by 12 bases, with 28 bases between the two germline ends. From germline, CDR1 is LNHNV and CDR2 YYDKDF (reference sequence). DNA of the CDR3: TGTGCCACCAGCAAGGGACCTTGGGGTTTGGCCCAGGGGTGGCAGTTCTTC. This translates into CATSKGPWGLAQGWQFF.

The chain has TRBV21-1 and TRBJ1-5. TRBV21-1 is labeled a pseudogene. The CDR3 has 17 amino acids. The CDR3 DNA is TGTGCCAGCAGCAAACTATCGACAGTCTCCGGTAATCAGCCCCAGCATTTT. The encoded protein is CASSKLSTVSGNQPQHF.

This clonotype was counted between two and nine times. The chain employs TRBV11-2 and TRBJ1-5; maybe TRBD1 (5 bases). Germline V gene data show CDR1 as SGHAT and CDR2 as FQNNGV. The V end was cut by 4 bases, the J end by 6 bases, with 10 bases between. CDR3 size: 13 residues. The CDR3 DNA reads as TGTGCCAGCAGCTGGGGGAAGGGTCAGCCCCAGCATTTT. It yields the protein CASSWGKGQPQHF.

This CDR3 reads CSAIQASGEKLFF. CDR3 sequence (DNA): TGCAGTGCTATACAGGCTAGCGGTGAAAAACTGTTTTTT. The chain carries TRBV20-1 and TRBJ1-4, with a tentative D call TRBD1 (5 bases). Germline V gene lookup returns CDR1 DFQATT and CDR2 SNEGSKA (reference sequence). V gave up 4 bases and J gave up 7 bases, with 13 bases separating them. This CDR3 comprises 13 residues.

V usage is TRBV14 and J usage is TRBJ2-7, with D perhaps matching TRBD2 (5 bases). The CDR3 is 15 residues long. The V and J ends lost 1 base and 0 bases respectively, with 10 bases between them. Germline V gene data show CDR1 as SGHDN and CDR2 as FVKESK. CDR3 in DNA: TGTGCCAGCAGCCAAGTGATCGGACTCTCCTACGAGCAGTACTTC. It is translated as CASSQVIGLSYEQYF.

In this sample, this clonotype turned up a few times. V and J are TRBV5-1 and TRBJ1-4; the D is unclear. CDR1 and CDR2 from the germline V gene are SGHRS and YFSETQ. V lost 5 bases to trimming and J lost 0 bases, with 17 bases between them. This CDR3 spans 17 amino acids. CDR3 DNA: TGCGCCAGCAGTTTAACCGCGGGGTTTACAACTAATGAAAAACTGTTTTTT. Its protein is CASSLTAGFTTNEKLFF.